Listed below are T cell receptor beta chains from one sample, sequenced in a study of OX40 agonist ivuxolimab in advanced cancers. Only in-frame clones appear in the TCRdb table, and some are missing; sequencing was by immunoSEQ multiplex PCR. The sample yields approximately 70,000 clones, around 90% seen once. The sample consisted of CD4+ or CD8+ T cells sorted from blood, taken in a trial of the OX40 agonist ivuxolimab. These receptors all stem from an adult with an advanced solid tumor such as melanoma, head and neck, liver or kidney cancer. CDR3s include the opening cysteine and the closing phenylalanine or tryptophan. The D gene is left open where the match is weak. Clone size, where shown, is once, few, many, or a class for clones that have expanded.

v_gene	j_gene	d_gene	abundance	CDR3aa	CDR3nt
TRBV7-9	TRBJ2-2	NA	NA	CAQDRDFLTGELFF	TGTGCCCAGGACCGGGACTTCCTCACCGGGGAGCTGTTTTTT
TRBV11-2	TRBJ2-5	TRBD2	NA	CASSLDPTSGGVAETQYF	TGTGCCAGCAGCTTAGATCCGACTAGCGGGGGGGTTGCGGAGACCCAGTACTTC
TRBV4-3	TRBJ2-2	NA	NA	CASSQEPPGNAGELFF	TGCGCCAGCAGCCAAGAGCCCCCAGGGAATGCCGGGGAGCTGTTTTTT
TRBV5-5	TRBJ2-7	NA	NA	CASSLVGFAYEQYF	TGTGCCAGCAGCTTGGTGGGGTTCGCCTACGAGCAGTACTTC
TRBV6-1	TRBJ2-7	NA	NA	CASQAGTSYEQYF	TGTGCCAGTCAAGCTGGGACCTCCTACGAGCAGTACTTC
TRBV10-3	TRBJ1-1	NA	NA	CAGGGGATEAFF	TGTGCGGGAGGAGGGGGGGCCACTGAAGCTTTCTTT
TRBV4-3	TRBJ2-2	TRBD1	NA	CASSQPTGDNTGELFF	TGCGCCAGCAGCCAACCCACAGGGGACAACACCGGGGAGCTGTTTTTT
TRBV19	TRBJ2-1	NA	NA	CASSIRRVSYNEQFF	TGTGCCAGTAGTATACGGCGCGTTTCCTACAATGAGCAGTTCTTC
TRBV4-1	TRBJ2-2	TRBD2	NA	CASSRGTSGDTGELFF	TGCGCCAGCAGCCGGGGGACTAGCGGGGACACCGGGGAGCTGTTTTTT
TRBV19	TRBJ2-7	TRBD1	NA	CASSLGQGGYEQYF	TGTGCCAGTAGTCTTGGACAGGGAGGCTACGAGCAGTACTTC
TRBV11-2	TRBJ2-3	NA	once	CASRLALGTDTQYF	TGTGCCAGCAGGCTAGCGTTAGGCACAGATACGCAGTATTTT
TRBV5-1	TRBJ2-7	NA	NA	CASSSFPNPAGSYEQYF	TGCGCCAGCAGCTCATTTCCTAATCCAGCGGGCTCCTACGAGCAGTACTTC
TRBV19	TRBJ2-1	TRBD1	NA	CASSQGEANYNEQFF	TGTGCCAGTAGCCAGGGGGAAGCTAACTACAATGAGCAGTTCTTC
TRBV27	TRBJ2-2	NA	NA	CASSLGPGEAGELFF	TGTGCCAGCAGTTTGGGTCCCGGCGAAGCCGGGGAGCTGTTTTTT
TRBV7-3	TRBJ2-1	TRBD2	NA	CASSRLAVSYNEQFF	TGTGCCAGCAGCCGACTAGCGGTTAGCTACAATGAGCAGTTCTTC
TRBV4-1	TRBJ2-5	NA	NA	CASSQEAVQETQYF	TGCGCCAGCAGCCAAGAAGCGGTACAAGAGACCCAGTACTTC
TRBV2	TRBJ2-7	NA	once	CASSMTVYEQYF	TGTGCCAGCAGTATGACTGTCTACGAGCAGTACTTC
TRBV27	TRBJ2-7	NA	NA	CASSFSLSSYEQYF	TGTGCCAGCAGTTTCTCCCTCAGCTCCTACGAGCAGTACTTC
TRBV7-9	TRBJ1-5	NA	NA	CASSLAIGSNQPQHF	TGTGCCAGCAGCTTAGCGATCGGTTCTAATCAGCCCCAGCATTTT
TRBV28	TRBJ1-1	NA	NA	CASSLGRAMNTEAFF	TGTGCCAGCAGTTTGGGCAGGGCGATGAACACTGAAGCTTTCTTT
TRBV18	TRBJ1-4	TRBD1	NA	CASSSRQGSEKLFF	TGTGCCAGCTCCTCGAGACAGGGGAGTGAAAAACTGTTTTTT
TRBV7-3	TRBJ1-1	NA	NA	CASSLRGSYTEAFF	TGTGCCAGCAGCTTAAGGGGTAGCTACACTGAAGCTTTCTTT